This T cell receptor beta chain emerged from a study of shared clonotypes between healthy human individuals. Study-wide background: Plates per donor: three CD4 naive, three CD4 memory, two CD8 naive, one CD8 memory. Study-level findings and limits: Limitation of the genetic and exposure-history diversity represented came from the few donors. Several donors shared roughly 5% of their naive CD4 clonotypes. Across subsets, estimated richness was generally greater for naive than for memory populations.

The assay was immunoSEQ multiplex PCR, and TCRdb's table has in-frame clones only and misses some. In the table there are 800,000 to 950,000 clones, 90% to 98% of which are singletons. Naivety among CD8 cells was defined by CD45RO negativity and positive CCR7 selection, thereby excluding terminally differentiated effector memory CD45RA+ cells. CDR3 length: 14 residues. Germline V gene sequence: CDR1 MDHEN, CDR2 SYDVKM. Trimming pared 7 bases from V and 3 bases from J, leaving 16 bases between. Points on this clone: Its specificity is unknown.

This TCR came from a man younger than 45 in good health. Sequences were obtained from naive CD8+ T cells sorted from blood. The V and J genes are TRBV28 and TRBJ2-7; D is undetermined. The CDR3 nucleotides read TGTGCCAGCAAACCGGCGCAGCCCAACTACGAGCAGTACTTC. It is translated as CASKPAQPNYEQYF.